The 30 T cell receptor beta chains given below trace back to one sample, sequenced in a study of blood T cell repertoires in COVID-19. Measured with immunoSEQ multiplex PCR; TCRdb has only the in-frame clones, and not every one. The sample lists 300,000 to 350,000 clones, over 70% occurring once. Sample: peripheral blood. The receptors originated from a woman aged 45 to 65 with COVID-19, enrolled during active disease.

The rearrangement links TRBV19 to TRBJ1-3; no clear D. The CDR3 covers 16 residues. Trimming left V 5 bases short and J 0 bases short, with 14 bases between. Germline V lookup: CDR1 LNHDA, CDR2 SQIVND (reference sequence). The CDR3 is CASSLNGLLSGNTIYF. DNA of the CDR3: TGTGCCAGTAGTTTAAATGGGCTCCTCTCTGGAAACACCATATATTTT.

This clone showed up just once. CDR3 sequence (DNA): TGTGCCAGCAGTGACCCCCCCGGAGGGATCTATGGCTACACCTTC. Its translation: CASSDPPGGIYGYTF. V gene TRBV6-4 combines with J gene TRBJ1-2; no reliable D call. This CDR3 is 15 amino acids long. The germline gives CDR1 MRHNA, CDR2 SNTAGT. Trimming left V 2 bases short and J 4 bases short, with 14 bases between.

This clone was recorded once. The CDR3 sequence is CASSRTGGFYEQYF. The CDR3, as DNA: TGTGCCAGCTCCCGGACAGGGGGCTTCTACGAGCAGTACTTC. The V and J genes are TRBV18 and TRBJ2-7; 11 nucleotides align to TRBD1. Germline V gene sequence: CDR1 KGHSH, CDR2 LQKENI. V gave up 6 bases and J gave up 3 bases; unmatched junction bases: 4. The CDR3 is 14 amino acids.

The V call is TRBV5-4, the J call TRBJ2-7; a possible D gene is TRBD2 (5 bases). This CDR3 contains 15 residues. V was trimmed by 3 bases and J by 0 bases, leaving 13 bases between them. The germline V gene encodes CDR1 SGHNT and CDR2 YYREEE (reference sequence). The CDR3 loop reads CASSSPGIRSYEQYF. CDR3 DNA: TGTGCCAGCAGCTCGCCGGGAATTCGCTCCTACGAGCAGTACTTC.

The chain combines TRBV19 with TRBJ2-7, with a tentative D call TRBD2 (5 bases). The CDR3 is made up of 15 amino acids. V was clipped by 3 bases and J by 2 bases, with 14 bases between them. Looked up from germline, CDR1 is LNHDA and CDR2 is SQIVND (reference sequence). The DNA for the CDR3 is TGTGCCAGTAGTATTAGCGCAGATTTAACCTACGAGCAGTACTTC. It is translated as CASSISADLTYEQYF. The entire variable domain, with the rest obtained from reference TRBV19 and TRBJ2-7, is as follows: DGGITQSPKYLFRKEGQNVTLSCEQNLNHDAMYWYRQDPGQGLRLIYYSQIVNDFQKGDIAEGYSVSREKKESFPLTVTSAQKNPTAFYLCASSISADLTYEQYFGPGTRLTVT.

The chain has TRBV7-9 and TRBJ1-1; TRBD1 agrees at 8 bases. After removal of 2 bases from V and 1 base from J, the junction contained 12 bases not matched to a gene. This CDR3 contains 18 residues. CDR1 and CDR2 (germline): SEHNR, FQNEAQ (reference sequence). The CDR3 is CASSLRTGKLPQNTEAFF. In DNA form, the CDR3 reads TGTGCCAGCAGCTTACGGACAGGGAAATTACCACAGAACACTGAAGCTTTCTTT.

The gene calls are TRBV19 and TRBJ2-5; D is unresolved. V was cut by 3 bases and J by 2 bases, with 10 bases left in between. Germline assignment: CDR1 LNHDA and CDR2 SQIVND (reference sequence). This CDR3 is built from 14 residues. The CDR3, as DNA: TGTGCCAGTAGTATCGGTGTACGACAAGAGACCCAGTACTTC. Translated: CASSIGVRQETQYF.

V and J are TRBV7-8 and TRBJ1-1, with 7 bases that match TRBD1. The CDR3 loop spans 15 amino acids. Germline loops: CDR1 SGHVS, CDR2 FQNEAQ. V gave up 5 bases and J gave up 4 bases; unmatched junction bases: 10. The DNA of the CDR3 is TGTGCCAGCAGCACGTTACAGGGGAAAGGCACTGAAGCTTTCTTT. Protein sequence: CASSTLQGKGTEAFF.

This clone was seen only once. The genes are TRBV7-9 and TRBJ1-2; D is unclear. This CDR3 is 15 amino acids long. Germline V gene sequence: CDR1 SEHNR, CDR2 FQNEAQ (reference sequence). The V end lost 0 bases, the J end lost 1 base, and 9 bases lay between the germline ends. The CDR3 here is CASSLANRINYGYTF. CDR3 DNA: TGTGCCAGCAGCTTAGCGAACAGAATTAACTATGGCTACACCTTC.

This chain uses TRBV6-5 with TRBJ1-4, with 7 bases identical to TRBD1. CDR1 and CDR2 (germline): MNHEY, SVGAGI. The CDR3 extends over 14 amino acids. Unmatched junction bases numbered 10, after V lost 7 bases and J lost 8 bases. The CDR3 nucleotides read TGTGCCAGCACTCCCGACAGGGTTGGGGAAAAACTGTTTTTT. It encodes CASTPDRVGEKLFF.

The V gene is TRBV21-1, the J gene TRBJ2-5; the DNA was not used to check the table's D call, TRBD2. TRBV21-1 is a pseudogene. CDR3 length: 13 residues. CDR3 coding DNA: TGTGCCAGCACCCACGTTGCGTTTCAGACCCAGTACTTC. It is translated as CASTHVAFQTQYF.

The chain has TRBV18 and TRBJ2-6; 10 nucleotides line up with TRBD1. The V and J ends lost 3 bases and 3 bases, in that order; junction bases with no gene match: 5. Germline V gene sequence: CDR1 KGHSH, CDR2 LQKENI. The CDR3 runs to 17 residues. The CDR3 DNA reads TGTGCCAGCTCACCGACAGGGGGCGCCTTTGGGGCCAACGTCCTGACTTTC. Translating gives CASSPTGGAFGANVLTF.

The chain uses TRBV5-1 and TRBJ1-1; weak D call: TRBD1 (5 bases). CDR1 SGHRS and CDR2 YFSETQ come from the germline V gene. V shed 4 bases and J shed 1 base, with 17 bases lying between them. This CDR3 comprises 16 residues. CDR3 loop: CASSKSEGGENTEAFF. The CDR3 DNA reads as TGCGCCAGCAGCAAGAGTGAGGGAGGGGAGAACACTGAAGCTTTCTTT. The whole variable domain, filled in from reference TRBV5-1 and TRBJ1-1, reads KAGVTQTPRYLIKTRGQQVTLSCSPISGHRSVSWYQQTPGQGLQFLFEYFSETQRNKGNFPGRFSGRQFSNSRSEMNVSTLELGDSALYLCASSKSEGGENTEAFFGQGTRLTVV.

The chain carries TRBV6-5 and TRBJ1-2; 9 bases line up with TRBD1. The CDR3 is 15 residues long. CDR1 and CDR2 from the germline V gene are MNHEY and SVGAGI. With V trimmed by 2 bases and J by 4 bases, 5 bases remained unmatched. The CDR3 nucleotides read TGTGCCAGCAGTTACATCCGGGACAGGGTCTATGGCTACACCTTC. Translated: CASSYIRDRVYGYTF.

This clone was counted between two and nine times. V is TRBV11-2 and J is TRBJ2-7, with D possibly matching TRBD1 (6 bases). The CDR3 is 15 amino acids. The V end lost 2 bases, the J end lost 2 bases, and 13 bases lay between the germline ends. Germline V CDR1 and CDR2: SGHAT, FQNNGV. The CDR3 DNA follows: TGTGCCAGCAGCTTACAGGGGATGGCCACCTACGAGCAGTACTTC. Residues: CASSLQGMATYEQYF.

The chain links TRBV20-1 to TRBJ1-5; 7 bases align to TRBD1. The J segment lost 3 bases and the V segment lost 3 bases, leaving 14 bases of the junction unmatched. The CDR3 spans 17 residues. Germline values: CDR1 DFQATT, CDR2 SNEGSKA (reference sequence). The CDR3 region is CSASNYLGQADNQPQHF. The DNA of the CDR3 is TGCAGTGCTAGTAATTACCTTGGACAGGCAGACAATCAGCCCCAGCATTTT.

The chain carries TRBV19 and TRBJ2-1, with a tentative D call TRBD2 (5 bases). The CDR3 sequence is 15 residues long. V lost 7 bases, J lost 2 bases, and 15 bases lay in between. Germline CDR1 and CDR2: LNHDA and SQIVND (reference sequence). The CDR3 bases are TGTGCCAGTAACCGAGGGCGCTCCCCCTACAATGAGCAGTTCTTC. Amino acid sequence: CASNRGRSPYNEQFF.

V and J are TRBV19 and TRBJ1-2; TRBD1 agrees at 9 bases. After removal of 2 bases from V and 4 bases from J, the junction contained 2 bases not matched to a gene. The CDR3 consists of 14 residues. Germline-derived CDR1 and CDR2 are LNHDA and SQIVND (reference sequence). Here the CDR3 DNA reads TGTGCCAGTAGTATAAGGGGACAGGGCTATGGCTACACCTTC. It specifies CASSIRGQGYGYTF.

The chain uses TRBV7-6 and TRBJ2-2; 9 bases match TRBD1. The CDR3 consists of 18 residues. Germline CDR1 SGHVS, CDR2 FNYEAQ. Losses at the gene ends were 3 bases for V and 4 bases for J; bases not matched to a gene: 12. The CDR3 is CASSLRPGTGSGTGELFF. CDR3 bases: TGTGCCAGCAGCTTGCGCCCGGGGACAGGGAGTGGCACCGGGGAGCTGTTTTTT.

The rearrangement joins TRBV11-2 to TRBJ2-3, with D perhaps TRBD2 (5 bases). CDR3 length: 15 amino acids. Germline lookup yields CDR1 SGHAT and CDR2 FQNNGV. The ends were cut back, 7 bases at V and 0 bases at J, with 14 bases in the middle. CDR3 DNA sequence: TGTGCCAGCAAGGGAGAGGTAATTAGCACAGATACGCAGTATTTT. This codes for CASKGEVISTDTQYF.

The chain joins TRBV11-3 to TRBJ2-7, with 13 bases aligning to TRBD2. With V trimmed by 11 bases and J by 3 bases, 16 bases remained unmatched. Germline lookup yields CDR1 SGHNT and CDR2 YENEEA. The CDR3 is made up of 17 amino acids. As DNA, the CDR3 is TGTGCCTGTCGGACTAGCGGGAGAGAGGGCGACTACTACGAGCAGTACTTC. This sequence encodes CACRTSGREGDYYEQYF.

The V and J genes are TRBV3-1 (or the pseudogene TRBV3-2) and TRBJ2-7; maybe TRBD2 (5 bases). The CDR3 consists of 15 residues. The germline V and J ends were trimmed by 6 bases and 4 bases, with 19 bases remaining between them. From germline, CDR1 is LGHDT and CDR2 YNNKEL (reference sequence). In nucleotides, the CDR3 is TGTGCCAGCAGTGACTACAGACTCCGGAATTACGAGCAGTACTTC. Encoded protein: CASSDYRLRNYEQYF.

The chain uses TRBV4-1 and TRBJ2-1, with a tentative D call TRBD1 (6 bases). Germline CDR1 is MGHRA and CDR2 is YSYEKL. The CDR3 spans 14 residues. Trimming shortened V by 1 base and J by 7 bases, and 11 bases separated the two germline ends. The CDR3 DNA is TGCGCCAGCAGCCAAGGCAGGGGTGGAAATGAGCAGTTCTTC. Amino acid sequence: CASSQGRGGNEQFF.

The chain joins TRBV19 to TRBJ2-3; TRBD2 might be the D (6 bases). The V gene lost 5 bases and the J gene lost 3 bases, with 24 bases spanning the gap. The CDR3 sequence is 18 residues long. Germline loops: CDR1 LNHDA, CDR2 SQIVND (reference sequence). Here the CDR3 reads CASSGGTELTSSTDTQYF. The DNA of the CDR3 is TGTGCCAGTAGTGGGGGGACGGAGCTAACGTCATCTACAGATACGCAGTATTTT. The entire variable domain, with the rest obtained from reference TRBV19 and TRBJ2-3, is as follows: DGGITQSPKYLFRKEGQNVTLSCEQNLNHDAMYWYRQDPGQGLRLIYYSQIVNDFQKGDIAEGYSVSREKKESFPLTVTSAQKNPTAFYLCASSGGTELTSSTDTQYFGPGTRLTVL.

A few counts support this clone. The chain employs TRBV2 and TRBJ2-2; D is unclear. The V and J ends lost 3 bases and 1 base respectively, with 15 bases between them. Germline V gene lookup returns CDR1 SNHLY and CDR2 FYNNEI. This CDR3 is 17 amino acids long. CDR3 coding DNA: TGTGCCAGCAGTGAGTCAGAGGTGCGAGGGAACACCGGGGAGCTGTTTTTT. Its translation is CASSESEVRGNTGELFF.

This clone was found a few times. The chain couples TRBV2 to TRBJ1-1; 9 bases line up with TRBD1. Germline assignment: CDR1 SNHLY and CDR2 FYNNEI. V shed 7 bases and J 7 bases; nucleotides not matched to a gene: 10. CDR3 length: 14 amino acids. The CDR3, as DNA: TGTGCCAGCACCCAACAGGGGGCCGTGGGTGAAGCTTTCTTT. Translating it yields CASTQQGAVGEAFF.

The chain links TRBV3-1 (or the pseudogene TRBV3-2) to TRBJ2-7, with TRBD1 matching 10 bases. The CDR3 sequence is 14 residues long. Germline values: CDR1 LGHDT, CDR2 YNNKEL (reference sequence). Germline trimming cut 1 base from V and 3 bases from J; bases unmatched to any gene: 0. The CDR3 DNA is TGTGCCAGCAGCCAAGGGGACAGGGGCTACGAGCAGTACTTC. Its translation is CASSQGDRGYEQYF.

This clone appeared a single time. This rearrangement joins TRBV5-1 to TRBJ1-1; D is unresolved. This CDR3 is 12 amino acids long. The V and J ends lost 0 bases and 9 bases respectively, with 9 bases between them. Germline CDR1 is SGHRS and CDR2 is YFSETQ. CDR3 protein: CASSLGERKAFF. The CDR3 DNA is TGCGCCAGCAGCTTGGGGGAGCGGAAAGCTTTCTTT.

This clone has a handful of counts. The chain links TRBV4-1 to TRBJ2-5; TRBD1 agrees at 10 bases. This CDR3 is built from 18 residues. Germline loops: CDR1 MGHRA, CDR2 YSYEKL. Trimming removed 1 base from V and 2 bases from J; junction bases left unmatched: 10. CDR3: CASSQGSDRDRGQETQYF. Written as DNA, the CDR3 is TGCGCCAGCAGCCAAGGATCCGACCGGGACAGGGGACAAGAGACCCAGTACTTC.

This chain joins TRBV2 and TRBJ2-1, with TRBD1 matching over 7 bases. The CDR3 has 14 amino acids. V trimming: 10 bases; J trimming: 0 bases; junction bases outside the gene matches: 6. Germline V gene lookup returns CDR1 SNHLY and CDR2 FYNNEI. Written as DNA, the CDR3 is TGTGCCACCAGCCGGGACAGCTCCTACAATGAGCAGTTCTTC. The encoded protein is CATSRDSSYNEQFF.